This TCR beta chain derives from a study of cytomegalovirus exposure and HLA in healthy donors. The PCR made use of 60 Vbeta and 13 Jbeta primers. Method: immunoSEQ multiplex PCR; TCRdb's copy keeps in-frame clones and lacks some. In the table there are roughly 150,000 clones, 70% to 75% of which are singletons. There are 12 residues in the CDR3. CDR1 MNHNS and CDR2 SASEGT come from the germline V gene. Trimming took 7 bases from V and 4 from J, leaving 11 bases between them. In the case of this clone: Its specificity is unknown.

The study, taken as a whole, reports: Data from an earlier analysis indicated that most TCR beta V segments were productive either about 90% or about 30% of the time. Common viral pathogens (according to a later analysis) appeared linked to several of the most significant clusters. TCR beta chains numbering under 200 were designated cytomegalovirus-associated. A classifier reportedly called cytomegalovirus status with high sensitivity and specificity.

The chain carries TRBV6-1 and TRBJ2-7; D is unclear. The material sequenced was PBMCs. The receptor was isolated from a man between 18 and 35 years old in good health and CMV-seropositive. Written as DNA, the CDR3 is TGTGCCAGCACGAGAGAGGCTTACGAGCAGTACGTC. Its translation: CASTREAYEQYV.